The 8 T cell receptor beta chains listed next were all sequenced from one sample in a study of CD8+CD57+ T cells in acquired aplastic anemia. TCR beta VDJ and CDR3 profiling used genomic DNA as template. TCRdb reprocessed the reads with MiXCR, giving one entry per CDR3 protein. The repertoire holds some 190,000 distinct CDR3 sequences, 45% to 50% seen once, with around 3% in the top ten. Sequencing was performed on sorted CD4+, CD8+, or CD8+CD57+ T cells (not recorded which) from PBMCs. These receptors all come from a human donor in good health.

DNA for the CDR3: TGTGCCTGGAGTAGGACAGCGAACACTGAAGCTTTCTTT. Its protein product is CAWSRTANTEAFF. The chain links TRBV30 to TRBJ1-1; perhaps TRBD1 as D (6 bases). CDR1 is GTSNPN and CDR2 is SVGIG in the germline V gene (reference sequence). The CDR3 extends over 13 amino acids. The V end lost 2 bases, the J end lost 1 base, and 8 bases lay between the germline ends.

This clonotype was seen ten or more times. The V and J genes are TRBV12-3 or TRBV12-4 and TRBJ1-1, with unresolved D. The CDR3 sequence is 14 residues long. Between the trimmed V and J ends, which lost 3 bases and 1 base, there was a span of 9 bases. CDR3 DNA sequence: TGTGCCAGCAGTTTCGGACGCTCGAACACTGAAGCTTTCTTT. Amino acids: CASSFGRSNTEAFF.

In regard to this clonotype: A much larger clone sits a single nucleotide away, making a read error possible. For the CDR3, the DNA is TGTGCCAGCAGCAAAGGGGTAGCGGGAGGGCACAATGAGCAGGTCTTC. This translates into CASSKGVAGGHNEQVF. The chain joins TRBV9 to TRBJ2-1, with 11 bases that match TRBD2. The CDR3 spans 16 residues. Germline values: CDR1 SGDLS, CDR2 YYNGEE.

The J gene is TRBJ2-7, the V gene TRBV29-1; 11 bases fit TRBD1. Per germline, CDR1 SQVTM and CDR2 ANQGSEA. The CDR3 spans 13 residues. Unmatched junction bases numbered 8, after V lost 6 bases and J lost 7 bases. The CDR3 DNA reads TGCAGCGTCCCCGGGACAGGGGGTCTTGAGCAGTACTTC. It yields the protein CSVPGTGGLEQYF.

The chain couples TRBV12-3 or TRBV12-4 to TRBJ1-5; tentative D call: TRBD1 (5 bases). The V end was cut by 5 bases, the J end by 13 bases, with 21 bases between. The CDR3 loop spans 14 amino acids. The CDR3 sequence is CASSTRGNNQSQHF. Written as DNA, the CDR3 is TGTGCCAGCAGTACCCGGGGCAACAATCAGTCTCAGCATTTT.

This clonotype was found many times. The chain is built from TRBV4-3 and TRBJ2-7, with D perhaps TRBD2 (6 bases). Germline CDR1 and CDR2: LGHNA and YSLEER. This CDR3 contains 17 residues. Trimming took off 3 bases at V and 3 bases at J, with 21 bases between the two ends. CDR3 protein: CASSHRHVAGNLYEQYF. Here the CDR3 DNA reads TGCGCCAGCAGCCATAGACATGTCGCGGGGAACCTCTACGAGCAGTACTTC.

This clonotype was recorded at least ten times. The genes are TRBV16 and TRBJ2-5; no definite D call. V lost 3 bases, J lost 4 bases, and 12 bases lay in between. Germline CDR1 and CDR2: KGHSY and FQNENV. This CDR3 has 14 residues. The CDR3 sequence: CASSQSSPAETQYF. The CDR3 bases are TGTGCCAGCAGCCAGAGCAGCCCGGCAGAGACCCAGTACTTC.

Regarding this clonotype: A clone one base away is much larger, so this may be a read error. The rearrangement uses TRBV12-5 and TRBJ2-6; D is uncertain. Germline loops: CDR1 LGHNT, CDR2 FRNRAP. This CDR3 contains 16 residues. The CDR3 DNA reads TGTGCTAGTGGTTTGGTAGCCGGCTCTGGGGTCAACGTCCTGACTTTC. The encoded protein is CASGLVAGSGVNVLTF.